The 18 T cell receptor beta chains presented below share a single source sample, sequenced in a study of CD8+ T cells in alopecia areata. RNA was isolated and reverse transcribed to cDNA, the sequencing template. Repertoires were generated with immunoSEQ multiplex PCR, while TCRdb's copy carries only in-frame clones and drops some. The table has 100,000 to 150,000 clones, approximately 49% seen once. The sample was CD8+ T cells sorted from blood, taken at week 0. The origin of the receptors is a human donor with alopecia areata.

CDR3 in amino acids: CASSLRGANYEQYF. CDR3 nucleotides: TGCGCCAGCAGCCTCAGGGGCGCCAACTACGAGCAGTACTTC. This chain joins TRBV4-1 and TRBJ2-7; tentative D call: TRBD1 (6 bases). Germline CDR1 MGHRA, CDR2 YSYEKL. The CDR3 covers 14 residues. V was shortened by 4 bases and J by 3 bases, with 13 bases between the two germline ends.

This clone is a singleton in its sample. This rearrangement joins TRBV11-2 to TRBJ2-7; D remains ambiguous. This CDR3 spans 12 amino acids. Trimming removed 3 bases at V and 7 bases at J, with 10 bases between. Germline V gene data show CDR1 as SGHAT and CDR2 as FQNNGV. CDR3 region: CASSFLPREQYF. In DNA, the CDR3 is TGTGCCAGCAGCTTTCTTCCGCGGGAGCAGTACTTC.

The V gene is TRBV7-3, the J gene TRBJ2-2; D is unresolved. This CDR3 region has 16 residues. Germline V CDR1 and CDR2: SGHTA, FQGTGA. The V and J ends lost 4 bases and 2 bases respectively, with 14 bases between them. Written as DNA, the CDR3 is TGTGCCAGCAGCTCCACCTTCGGACGTAACACCGGGGAGCTGTTTTTT. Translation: CASSSTFGRNTGELFF.

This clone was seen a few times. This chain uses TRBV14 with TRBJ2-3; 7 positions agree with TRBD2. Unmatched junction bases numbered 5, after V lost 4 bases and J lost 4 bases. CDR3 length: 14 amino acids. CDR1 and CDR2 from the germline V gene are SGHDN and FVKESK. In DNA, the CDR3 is TGTGCCAGCAGCCTCGTCGGACTAGCAGATACGCAGTATTTT. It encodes CASSLVGLADTQYF.

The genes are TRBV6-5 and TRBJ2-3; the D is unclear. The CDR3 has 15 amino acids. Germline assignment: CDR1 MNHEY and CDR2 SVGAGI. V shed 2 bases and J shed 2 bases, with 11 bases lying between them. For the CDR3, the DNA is TGTGCCAGCAGTTACAATGGCAGGCTCACAGATACGCAGTATTTT. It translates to CASSYNGRLTDTQYF.

CDR3 residues: CASSPWTGGTEAFF. For the CDR3, the DNA is TGTGCCAGCAGTCCCTGGACAGGGGGCACTGAAGCTTTCTTT. The chain combines TRBV6-5 with TRBJ1-1, with TRBD1 identical over 10 bases. The CDR3 extends over 14 amino acids. Germline CDR1 MNHEY, CDR2 SVGAGI. Trimming removed 5 bases from V and 4 bases from J; junction bases left unmatched: 4.

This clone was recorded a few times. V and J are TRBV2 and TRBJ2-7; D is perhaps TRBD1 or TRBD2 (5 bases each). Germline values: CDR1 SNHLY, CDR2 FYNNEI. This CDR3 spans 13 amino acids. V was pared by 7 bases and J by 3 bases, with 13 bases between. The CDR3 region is CASIEGIGYEQYF. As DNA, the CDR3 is TGTGCCAGCATTGAGGGGATCGGCTACGAGCAGTACTTC.

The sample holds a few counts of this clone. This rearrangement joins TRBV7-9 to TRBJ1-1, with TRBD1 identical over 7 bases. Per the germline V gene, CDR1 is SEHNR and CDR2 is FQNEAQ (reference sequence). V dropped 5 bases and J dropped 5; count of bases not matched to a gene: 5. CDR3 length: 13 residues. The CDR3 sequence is CASSAPRGTEAFF. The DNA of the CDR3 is TGTGCCAGCAGCGCCCCCAGGGGGACTGAAGCTTTCTTT.

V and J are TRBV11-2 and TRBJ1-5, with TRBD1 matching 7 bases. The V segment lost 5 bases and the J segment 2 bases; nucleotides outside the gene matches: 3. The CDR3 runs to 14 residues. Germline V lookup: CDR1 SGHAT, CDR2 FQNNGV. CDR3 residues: CASSPDRGNQPQHF. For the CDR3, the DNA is TGTGCCAGCAGCCCCGACAGGGGCAATCAGCCCCAGCATTTT.

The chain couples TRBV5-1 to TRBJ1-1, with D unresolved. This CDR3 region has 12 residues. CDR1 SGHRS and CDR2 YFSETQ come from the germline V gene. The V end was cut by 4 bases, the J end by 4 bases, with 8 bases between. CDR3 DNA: TGCGCCAGCAGCACGGGTGGCACTGAAGCTTTCTTT. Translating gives CASSTGGTEAFF.

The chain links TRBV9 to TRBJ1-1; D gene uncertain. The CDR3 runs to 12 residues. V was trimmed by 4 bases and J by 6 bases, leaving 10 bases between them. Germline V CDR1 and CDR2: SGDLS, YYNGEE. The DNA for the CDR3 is TGTGCCAGCAGCCCTTCGGGTGCTGAAGCTTTCTTT. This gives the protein CASSPSGAEAFF.

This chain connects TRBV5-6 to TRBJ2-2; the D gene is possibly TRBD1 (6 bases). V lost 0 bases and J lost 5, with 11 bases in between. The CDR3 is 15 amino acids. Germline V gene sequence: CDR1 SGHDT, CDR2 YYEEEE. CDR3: CASSLGDKMTGELFF. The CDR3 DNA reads TGTGCCAGCAGCTTGGGGGACAAAATGACCGGGGAGCTGTTTTTT.

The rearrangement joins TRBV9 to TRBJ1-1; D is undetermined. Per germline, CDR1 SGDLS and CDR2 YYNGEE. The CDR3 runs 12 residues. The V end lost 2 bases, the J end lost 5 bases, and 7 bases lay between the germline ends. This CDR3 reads CASSVPGTEAFF. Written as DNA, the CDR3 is TGTGCCAGCAGCGTCCCCGGAACTGAAGCTTTCTTT.

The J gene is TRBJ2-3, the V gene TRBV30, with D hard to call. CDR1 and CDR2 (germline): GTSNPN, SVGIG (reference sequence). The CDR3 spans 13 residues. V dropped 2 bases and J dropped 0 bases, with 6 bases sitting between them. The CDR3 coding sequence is TGTGCCTGGAGTCCCTTTAGCACAGATACGCAGTATTTT. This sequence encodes CAWSPFSTDTQYF.

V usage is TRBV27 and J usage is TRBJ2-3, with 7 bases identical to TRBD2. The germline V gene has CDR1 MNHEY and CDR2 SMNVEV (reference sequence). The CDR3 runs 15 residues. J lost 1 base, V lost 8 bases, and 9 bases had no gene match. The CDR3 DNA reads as TGTGCCAGCTATAGCCCGGGGGGTGGCACAGATACGCAGTATTTT. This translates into CASYSPGGGTDTQYF.

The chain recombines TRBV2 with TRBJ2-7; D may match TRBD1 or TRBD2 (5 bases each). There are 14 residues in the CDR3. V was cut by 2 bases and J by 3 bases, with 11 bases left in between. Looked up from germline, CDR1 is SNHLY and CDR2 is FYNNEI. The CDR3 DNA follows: TGTGCCAGCAGTGAACAGGGTGACTACTACGAGCAGTACTTC. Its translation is CASSEQGDYYEQYF.

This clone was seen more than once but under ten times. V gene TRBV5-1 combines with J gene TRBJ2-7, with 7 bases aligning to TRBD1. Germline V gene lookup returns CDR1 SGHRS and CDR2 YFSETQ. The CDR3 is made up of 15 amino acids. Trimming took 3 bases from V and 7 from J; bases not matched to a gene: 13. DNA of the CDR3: TGCGCCAGCAGCTCCAGACAGGGAATACTGGTGGAGCAGTACTTC. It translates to CASSSRQGILVEQYF.

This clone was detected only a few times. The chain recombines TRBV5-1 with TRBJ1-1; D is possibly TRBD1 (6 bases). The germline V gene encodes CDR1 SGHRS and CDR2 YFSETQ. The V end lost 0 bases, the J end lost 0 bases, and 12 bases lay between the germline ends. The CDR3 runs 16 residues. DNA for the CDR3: TGCGCCAGCAGCTTGGCGAAGGACAGTTTGAACACTGAAGCTTTCTTT. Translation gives CASSLAKDSLNTEAFF.